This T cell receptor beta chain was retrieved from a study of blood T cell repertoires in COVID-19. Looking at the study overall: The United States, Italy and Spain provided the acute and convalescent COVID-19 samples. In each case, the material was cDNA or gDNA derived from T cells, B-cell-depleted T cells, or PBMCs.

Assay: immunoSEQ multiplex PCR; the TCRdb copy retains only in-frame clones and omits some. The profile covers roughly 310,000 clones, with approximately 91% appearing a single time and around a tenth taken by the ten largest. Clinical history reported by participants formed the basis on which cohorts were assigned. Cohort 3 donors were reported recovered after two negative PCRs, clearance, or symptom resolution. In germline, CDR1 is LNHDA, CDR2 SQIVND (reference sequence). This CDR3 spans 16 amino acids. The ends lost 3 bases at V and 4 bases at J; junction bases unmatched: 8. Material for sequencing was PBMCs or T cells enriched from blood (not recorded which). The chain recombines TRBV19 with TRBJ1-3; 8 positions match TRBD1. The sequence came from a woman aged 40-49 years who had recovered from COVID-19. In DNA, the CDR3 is TGTGCCAGTAGTATGCTCCAGACAGGGGCGGGAAACACCATATATTTT. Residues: CASSMLQTGAGNTIYF. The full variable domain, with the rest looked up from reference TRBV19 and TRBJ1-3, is DGGITQSPKYLFRKEGQNVTLSCEQNLNHDAMYWYRQDPGQGLRLIYYSQIVNDFQKGDIAEGYSVSREKKESFPLTVTSAQKNPTAFYLCASSMLQTGAGNTIYFGEGSWLTVV.